The 5 T cell receptor beta chains below were found in one sample sequenced in a study of cytomegalovirus exposure and HLA in healthy donors. The PCR used 60 Vbeta and 13 Jbeta primers. Only in-frame clones appear in the TCRdb table, and some are missing; sequencing was by immunoSEQ multiplex PCR. The sample records under 200,000 clones, roughly 87% being singletons. Sequencing was performed on PBMCs. Receptors originate from a girl between 10 and 17 years old in good health and CMV-seropositive.

This clone was counted between two and nine times. The CDR3 protein is CASSSPRGWTGELFF. CDR3 DNA sequence: TGTGCCAGCAGTTCCCCCAGGGGGTGGACCGGGGAGCTGTTTTTT. The V and J genes are TRBV27 and TRBJ2-2; 7 nucleotides align to TRBD1. Per the germline V gene, CDR1 is MNHEY and CDR2 is SMNVEV (reference sequence). The CDR3 has 15 amino acids. The V segment lost 4 bases and the J segment 5 bases; nucleotides outside the gene matches: 7.

V usage is TRBV7-9 and J usage is TRBJ1-2; perhaps TRBD1 as D (5 bases). The CDR3 contains 12 residues. The germline gives CDR1 SEHNR, CDR2 FQNEAQ (reference sequence). Trimming left V 3 bases short and J 8 bases short, with 10 bases between. Here the CDR3 DNA reads TGTGCCAGCAGCTTCGGGCGGGACGGCTACACCTTC. This gives the protein CASSFGRDGYTF.

The chain has TRBV5-1 and TRBJ2-3; 8 bases fit TRBD2. Per the germline V gene, CDR1 is SGHRS and CDR2 is YFSETQ. This CDR3 comprises 15 residues. V dropped 4 bases and J dropped 4; count of bases not matched to a gene: 8. CDR3 sequence: CASSIAGRASDTQYF. In nucleotides, the CDR3 is TGCGCCAGCAGCATAGCGGGACGGGCCTCAGATACGCAGTATTTT. The variable domain in full, completed from reference TRBV5-1 and TRBJ2-3, reads KAGVTQTPRYLIKTRGQQVTLSCSPISGHRSVSWYQQTPGQGLQFLFEYFSETQRNKGNFPGRFSGRQFSNSRSEMNVSTLELGDSALYLCASSIAGRASDTQYFGPGTRLTVL.

J is TRBJ2-7 and V is TRBV5-4; D perhaps matches TRBD2 (5 bases). The length of the CDR3 is 15 residues. Germline loops: CDR1 SGHNT, CDR2 YYREEE (reference sequence). Trimming removed 0 bases at V and 3 bases at J, with 13 bases between. The CDR3: CASSLVGSASYEQYF. CDR3 DNA: TGTGCCAGCAGCTTGGTCGGTAGCGCGAGCTACGAGCAGTACTTC.

This chain links TRBV29-1 with TRBJ2-7; 8 nucleotides align to TRBD1. Germline loops: CDR1 SQVTM, CDR2 ANQGSEA. The CDR3 extends over 13 amino acids. V shed 5 bases, J shed 2 bases, and the junction held 5 bases outside the gene matches. For the CDR3, the DNA is TGCAGCGTTTTGACAGGGGATACCTACGAGCAGTACTTC. Translation: CSVLTGDTYEQYF.